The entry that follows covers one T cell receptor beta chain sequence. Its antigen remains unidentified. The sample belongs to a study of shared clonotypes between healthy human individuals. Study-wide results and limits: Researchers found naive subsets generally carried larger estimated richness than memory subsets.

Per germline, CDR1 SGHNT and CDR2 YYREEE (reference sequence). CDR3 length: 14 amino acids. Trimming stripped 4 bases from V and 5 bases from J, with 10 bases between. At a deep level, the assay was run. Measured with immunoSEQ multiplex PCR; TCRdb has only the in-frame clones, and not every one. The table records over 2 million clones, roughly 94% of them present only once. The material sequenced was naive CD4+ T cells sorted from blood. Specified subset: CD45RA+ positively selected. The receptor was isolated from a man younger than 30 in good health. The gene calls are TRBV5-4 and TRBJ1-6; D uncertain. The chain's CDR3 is CASSPRPDNSPLHF. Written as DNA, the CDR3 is TGTGCCAGCAGCCCCCGACCGGATAATTCACCCCTCCACTTT.